This T cell receptor (beta chain) originates from a study of identical twins. Study-wide findings and caveats: One should note that invariant MAIT and iNKT cells could partly confound zero-insertion analyses.

Worth noting for this clonotype: Its target is not known.

A universal primer site was added by template switching, and unique molecular identifiers were carried by the cDNA. MiXCR, run by TCRdb on the 5' RACE reads, gives a single entry per CDR3 protein. The repertoire includes 700,000 or so distinct CDR3 sequences, 8.5% to 9% of them detected once, and roughly 0.9% sits in the top ten. The junction had 5 bases not matched to a gene; V was cut back by 0 bases and J by 5 bases. Germline V gene lookup returns CDR1 SGHRS and CDR2 YFSETQ. The CDR3 has 15 amino acids. These data also featured in a second study, about yellow fever vaccine responses in identical twins.

The chain has TRBV5-1 and TRBJ2-5; TRBD1 matches at 9 bases. Sequences were obtained from PBMCs. The receptor was derived from a woman aged 18-30 years in good health. The CDR3, as DNA: TGCGCCAGCAGCTTGGCGGGACAGGGATGGGAGACCCAGTACTTC. Its translation is CASSLAGQGWETQYF.